The clone carrying this T cell receptor beta chain was seen a handful of times. The antigen remains unidentified. Per sample, no less than 5 micrograms of total RNA were extracted. The sample is drawn from a study of blood T cells in healthy people across ages. V lost 5 bases, J lost 13 bases, and 15 bases stayed unmatched. Germline assignment: CDR1 ENHRY and CDR2 SYGVKD. The CDR3 loop spans 15 amino acids. Primed by a sample-barcoded 5' primer and a J-beta primer mix, a second PCR proceeded for roughly 7 to 12 cycles. TCRdb reanalysed the 5' RACE reads using MiXCR and keeps one entry per CDR3 protein. The sample consists of roughly 2 million distinct CDR3 sequences, about 50% of them appearing once. Study-wide findings and caveats: Long-lived donors carried more naive CD4+ cells and greater diversity than aged donors.

Source material: blood. This rearrangement joins TRBV10-3 to TRBJ2-4; 9 nucleotides align to TRBD1. This TCR derives from a woman between 35 and 50 years old in good health. CDR3 sequence: CAISTLGTGLREQYF. For the CDR3, the DNA is TGTGCCATCAGTACCCTCGGGACAGGGTTGAGGGAGCAGTACTTC.